These 13 T cell receptor beta chains originate from one sample sequenced in a study of T-cell reconstitution after alpha-beta-depleted transplantation in children. Using unique molecular identifiers, the investigators prepared the TCRbeta library. From the PCR reads, TCRdb called clonotypes with MiXCR, one entry per CDR3 protein. The table lists 450,000 to 600,000 distinct CDR3 sequences, about 10% of them singletons. The source material was PBMCs, sampled before TCRalphabeta/CD19-depleted stem cell transplant. The receptors here all came from a child aged 2 to 10 with inherited bone marrow failure, due to receive a stem cell transplant.

This clonotype was recorded at least ten times. The chain links TRBV29-1 to TRBJ1-2; D remains ambiguous. The CDR3 length is 11 residues. Germline loops: CDR1 SQVTM, CDR2 ANQGSEA. Trimming left V 2 bases short and J 6 bases short, with 7 bases between. The CDR3 here is CSVELGNGYTF. CDR3 DNA: TGCAGCGTTGAATTGGGGAATGGCTACACCTTC.

This chain joins TRBV14 and TRBJ2-7; TRBD2 matches 9 bases. Germline values: CDR1 SGHDN, CDR2 FVKESK. The CDR3 has 16 amino acids. After removal of 4 bases from V and 3 bases from J, the junction contained 10 bases not matched to a gene. The CDR3 region is CASSPWGLREGYEQYF. In nucleotides, the CDR3 is TGTGCCAGCAGCCCATGGGGGTTGCGGGAGGGCTACGAGCAGTACTTC.

There are many counts of this clonotype. The chain has TRBV20-1 and TRBJ2-1; tentatively, D is TRBD2 (6 bases). V dropped 4 bases and J dropped 0 bases, with 19 bases sitting between them. There are 17 residues in the CDR3. From germline, CDR1 is DFQATT and CDR2 SNEGSKA (reference sequence). The CDR3: CSATPGERVSSYNEQFF. CDR3 nucleotides: TGCAGTGCTACCCCCGGGGAGCGGGTGAGCTCCTACAATGAGCAGTTCTTC.

A few counts support this clonotype. V is TRBV10-3 and J is TRBJ1-5; 7 bases line up with TRBD1. The CDR3 has 17 residues. CDR1 is ENHRY, CDR2 SYGVKD, per germline. With 6 bases clipped from V and 0 bases from J, the junction kept 11 bases outside the gene matches. The CDR3 region is CAIRPDRDHNSNQPQHF. The CDR3 DNA reads as TGTGCCATCAGACCAGACAGGGATCACAATAGCAATCAGCCCCAGCATTTT.

This clonotype was seen only a few times. This chain uses TRBV11-2 with TRBJ2-7; no clear D. The CDR3 has 18 residues. The V end was cut by 3 bases, the J end by 2 bases, with 23 bases between. Germline-derived CDR1 and CDR2 are SGHAT and FQNNGV. This chain's CDR3 is CASSFSLSIERRAYEQYF. The CDR3 DNA reads as TGTGCCAGCAGCTTCTCCCTCAGCATTGAGCGCCGAGCCTACGAGCAGTACTTC.

This clonotype turned up a few times. This rearrangement joins TRBV20-1 to TRBJ2-1, with 13 bases lining up with TRBD2. V shed 5 bases and J 4 bases; nucleotides not matched to a gene: 17. CDR3 length: 19 residues. CDR1 is DFQATT and CDR2 is SNEGSKA in the germline V gene (reference sequence). The CDR3 here is CSAPRGTSGKATAYNEQFF. The CDR3 region has the DNA TGCAGTGCTCCAAGAGGGACTAGCGGGAAGGCTACGGCGTACAATGAGCAGTTCTTC.

The V gene is TRBV12-3 or TRBV12-4, the J gene TRBJ2-7; 14 bases agree with TRBD2. J lost 6 bases, V lost 5 bases, and 6 bases had no gene match. The CDR3 sequence is 15 residues long. The CDR3 DNA is TGTGCCAGCAGTAGAGGACTAGCGGGAGGTTCCGAGCAGTACTTC. Encoded protein: CASSRGLAGGSEQYF.

This chain joins TRBV7-2 and TRBJ2-3, with D possibly TRBD1 on 6 matching bases. The V gene lost 1 base and the J gene lost 3 bases, with 11 bases spanning the gap. This CDR3 has 15 amino acids. Germline V CDR1 and CDR2: SGHTA, FQGNSA. The CDR3 protein is CASSLGGRITDTQYF. For the CDR3, the DNA is TGTGCCAGCAGCTTAGGGGGGCGGATAACAGATACGCAGTATTTT.

This clonotype turned up a few times. The CDR3 protein is CAWSVLGQLAGLIHNEQFF. CDR3 coding DNA: TGTGCCTGGAGTGTATTAGGTCAACTAGCGGGTCTAATTCACAATGAGCAGTTCTTC. The chain couples TRBV30 to TRBJ2-1; 9 bases map to TRBD2. Germline CDR1 is GTSNPN and CDR2 is SVGIG (reference sequence). Trimming at V came to 0 bases and at J to 5 bases, leaving 17 bases not matched to a gene. This CDR3 comprises 19 residues. Variable domain in full (rest from reference TRBV30 and TRBJ2-1): SQTIHQWPATLVQPVGSPLSLECTVEGTSNPNLYWYRQAAGRGLQLLFYSVGIGQISSEVPQNLSASRPQDRQFILSSKKLLLSDSGFYLCAWSVLGQLAGLIHNEQFFGPGTRLTVL.

V is TRBV5-1 and J is TRBJ2-2; 11 bases line up with TRBD2. The ends lost 0 bases at V and 8 bases at J; junction bases unmatched: 6. The germline CDR1 and CDR2 sequences are SGHRS and YFSETQ. The CDR3 runs 16 residues. CDR3 sequence (DNA): TGCGCCAGCAGCTTGGCCGGGACTAGCGGTACTGGGGAGCTGTTTTTT. Its protein is CASSLAGTSGTGELFF.

This clonotype came up once. A much larger clone lies one base from this, so it may be a read error. V gene TRBV12-3 or TRBV12-4 combines with J gene TRBJ2-5; D perhaps matches TRBD1 (6 bases). The CDR3 contains 18 residues. V lost 8 bases and J lost 5, with 30 bases in between. CDR3 residues: CASCPESLQGTYLETQYF. The CDR3 DNA reads as TGTGCCAGCTGTCCTGAAAGCCTACAGGGAACCTATCTCGAGACCCAGTACTTC.

Many counts were recorded for this clonotype. The J gene is TRBJ2-7, the V gene TRBV14; either TRBD1 or TRBD2 may supply D (5 bases each). Germline V gene sequence: CDR1 SGHDN, CDR2 FVKESK. V lost 0 bases to trimming and J lost 2 bases, with 14 bases between them. This CDR3 region has 16 residues. CDR3 DNA sequence: TGTGCCAGCAGCCAAGATCGGGGACGGAGGACCTACGAGCAGTACTTC. Translation: CASSQDRGRRTYEQYF.

This clonotype was detected only a few times. This chain connects TRBV5-1 to TRBJ2-1; 15 nucleotides align to TRBD2. This CDR3 region has 16 residues. Germline assignment: CDR1 SGHRS and CDR2 YFSETQ. Losses at the gene ends were 4 bases for V and 8 bases for J; bases not matched to a gene: 7. CDR3 loop: CASSPGLAGGPDEQFF. The CDR3 coding sequence is TGCGCCAGCAGCCCCGGACTAGCGGGAGGGCCGGATGAGCAGTTCTTC.